This TCR beta chain came from a study of shared clonotypes between healthy human individuals. Overall study: Aged between 18 and 49, the donors were two women and a few men.

Researchers divided each subset's genomic DNA evenly across several immunoSEQ plates. Generated by immunoSEQ multiplex PCR, the TCRdb table keeps only in-frame clones and is missing some. The sample records 500,000 or so clones, approximately 94% being singletons. Germline V lookup: CDR1 SGHRS, CDR2 YFSETQ. V was cut by 4 bases and J by 3 bases, with 13 bases left in between. This CDR3 comprises 15 residues. This sequence originates from a woman aged 25-40 years in good health. This chain connects TRBV5-1 to TRBJ2-2, with D perhaps matching TRBD1 or TRBD2 (5 bases each). The material sequenced was naive CD4+ T cells sorted from blood. The subset was: CD45RA+ positively selected. The CDR3 protein is CASSPTGTDTGELFF. CDR3 nucleotide sequence: TGCGCCAGCAGCCCTACCGGGACGGACACCGGGGAGCTGTTTTTT. Using reference TRBV5-1 and TRBJ2-2 for the parts outside the CDR3, the full variable domain is KAGVTQTPRYLIKTRGQQVTLSCSPISGHRSVSWYQQTPGQGLQFLFEYFSETQRNKGNFPGRFSGRQFSNSRSEMNVSTLELGDSALYLCASSPTGTDTGELFFGEGSRLTVL.